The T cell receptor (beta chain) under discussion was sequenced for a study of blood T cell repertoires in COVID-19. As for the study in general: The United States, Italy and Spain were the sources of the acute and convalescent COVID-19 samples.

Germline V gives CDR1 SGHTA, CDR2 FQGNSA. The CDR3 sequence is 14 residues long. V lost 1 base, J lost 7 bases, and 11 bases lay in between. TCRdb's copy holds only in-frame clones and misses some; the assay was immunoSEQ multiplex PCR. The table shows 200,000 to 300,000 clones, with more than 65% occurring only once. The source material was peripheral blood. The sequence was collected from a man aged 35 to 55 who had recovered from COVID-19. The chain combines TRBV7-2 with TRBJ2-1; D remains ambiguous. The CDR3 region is CASSLGPRSNEQFF. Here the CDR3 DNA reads TGTGCCAGCAGCTTAGGGCCTAGGAGTAATGAGCAGTTCTTC.